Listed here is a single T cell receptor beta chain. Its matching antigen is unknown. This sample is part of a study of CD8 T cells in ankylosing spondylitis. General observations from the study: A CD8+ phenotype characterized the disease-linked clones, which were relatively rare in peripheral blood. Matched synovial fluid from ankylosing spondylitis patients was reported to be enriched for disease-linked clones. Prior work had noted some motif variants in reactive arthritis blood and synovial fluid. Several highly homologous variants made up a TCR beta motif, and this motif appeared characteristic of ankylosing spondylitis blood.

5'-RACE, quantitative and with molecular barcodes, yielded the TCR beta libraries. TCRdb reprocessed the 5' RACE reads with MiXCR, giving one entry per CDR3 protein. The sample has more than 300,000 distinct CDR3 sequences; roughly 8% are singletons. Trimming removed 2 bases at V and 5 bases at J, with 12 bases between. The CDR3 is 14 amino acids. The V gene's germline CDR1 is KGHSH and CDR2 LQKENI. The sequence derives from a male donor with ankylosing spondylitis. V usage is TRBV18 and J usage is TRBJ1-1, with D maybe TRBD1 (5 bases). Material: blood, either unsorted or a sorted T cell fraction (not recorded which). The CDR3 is CASSPGSTGTEAFF. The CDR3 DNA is TGTGCCAGCTCACCAGGCTCTACAGGAACTGAAGCTTTCTTT.